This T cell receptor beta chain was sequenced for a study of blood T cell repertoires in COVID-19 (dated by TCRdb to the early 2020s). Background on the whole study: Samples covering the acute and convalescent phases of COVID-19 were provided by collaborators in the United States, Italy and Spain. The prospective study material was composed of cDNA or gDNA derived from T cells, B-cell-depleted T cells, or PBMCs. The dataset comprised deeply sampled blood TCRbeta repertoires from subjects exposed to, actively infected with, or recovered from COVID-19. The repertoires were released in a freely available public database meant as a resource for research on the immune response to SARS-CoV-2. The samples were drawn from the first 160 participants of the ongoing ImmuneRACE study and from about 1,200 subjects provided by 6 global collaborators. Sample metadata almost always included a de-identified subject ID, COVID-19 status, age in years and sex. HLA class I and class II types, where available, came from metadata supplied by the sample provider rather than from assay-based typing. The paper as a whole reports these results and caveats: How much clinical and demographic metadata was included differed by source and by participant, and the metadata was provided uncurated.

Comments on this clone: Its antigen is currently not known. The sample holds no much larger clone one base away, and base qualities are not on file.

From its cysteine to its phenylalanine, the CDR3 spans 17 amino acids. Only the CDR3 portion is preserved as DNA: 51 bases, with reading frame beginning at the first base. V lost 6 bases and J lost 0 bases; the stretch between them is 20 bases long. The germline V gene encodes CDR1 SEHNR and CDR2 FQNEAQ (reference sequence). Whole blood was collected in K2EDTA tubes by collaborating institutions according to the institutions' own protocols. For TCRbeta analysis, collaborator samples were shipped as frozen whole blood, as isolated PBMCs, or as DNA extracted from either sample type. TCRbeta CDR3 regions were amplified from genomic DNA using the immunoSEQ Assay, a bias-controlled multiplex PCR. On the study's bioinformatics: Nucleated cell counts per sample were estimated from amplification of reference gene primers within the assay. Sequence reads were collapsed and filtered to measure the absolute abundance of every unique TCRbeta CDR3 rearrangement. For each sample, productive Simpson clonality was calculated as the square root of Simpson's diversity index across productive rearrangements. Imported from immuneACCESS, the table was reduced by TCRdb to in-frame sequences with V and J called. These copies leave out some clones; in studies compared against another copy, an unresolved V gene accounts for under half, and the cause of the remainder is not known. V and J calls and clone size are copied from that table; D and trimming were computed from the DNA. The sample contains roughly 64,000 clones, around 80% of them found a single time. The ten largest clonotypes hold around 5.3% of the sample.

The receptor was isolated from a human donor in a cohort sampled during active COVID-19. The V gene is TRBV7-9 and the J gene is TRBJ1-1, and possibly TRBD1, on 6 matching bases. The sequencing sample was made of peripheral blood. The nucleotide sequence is TGTGCCAGCAGTTACCGTGCGGGGGCTCCTATGAACACTGAAGCTTTCTTT. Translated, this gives CASSYRAGAPMNTEAFF.